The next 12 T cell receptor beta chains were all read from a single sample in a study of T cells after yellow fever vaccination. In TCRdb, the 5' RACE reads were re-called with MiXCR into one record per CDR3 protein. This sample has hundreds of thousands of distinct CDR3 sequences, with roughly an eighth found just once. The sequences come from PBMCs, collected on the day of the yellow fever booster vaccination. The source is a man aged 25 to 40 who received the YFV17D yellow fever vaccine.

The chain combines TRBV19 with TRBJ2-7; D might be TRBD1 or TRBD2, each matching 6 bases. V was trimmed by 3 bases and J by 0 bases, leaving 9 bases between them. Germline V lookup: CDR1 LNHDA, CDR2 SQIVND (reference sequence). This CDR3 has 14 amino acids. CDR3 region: CASSMGGLSYEQYF. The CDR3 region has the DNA TGTGCCAGTAGTATGGGGGGCCTCTCCTACGAGCAGTACTTC. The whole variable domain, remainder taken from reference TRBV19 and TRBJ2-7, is DGGITQSPKYLFRKEGQNVTLSCEQNLNHDAMYWYRQDPGQGLRLIYYSQIVNDFQKGDIAEGYSVSREKKESFPLTVTSAQKNPTAFYLCASSMGGLSYEQYFGPGTRLTVT.

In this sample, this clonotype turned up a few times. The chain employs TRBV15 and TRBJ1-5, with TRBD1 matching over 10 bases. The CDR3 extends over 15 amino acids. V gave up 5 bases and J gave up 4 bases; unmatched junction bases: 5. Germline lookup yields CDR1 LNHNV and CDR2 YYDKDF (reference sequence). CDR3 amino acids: CATSERQGANQPQHF. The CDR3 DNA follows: TGTGCCACCAGCGAACGACAGGGGGCAAATCAGCCCCAGCATTTT.

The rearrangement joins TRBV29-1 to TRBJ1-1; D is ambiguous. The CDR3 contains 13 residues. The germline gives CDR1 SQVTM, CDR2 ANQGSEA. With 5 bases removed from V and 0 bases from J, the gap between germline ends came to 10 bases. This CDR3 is CSVTTNMNTEAFF. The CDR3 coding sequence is TGCAGCGTTACAACCAATATGAACACTGAAGCTTTCTTT.

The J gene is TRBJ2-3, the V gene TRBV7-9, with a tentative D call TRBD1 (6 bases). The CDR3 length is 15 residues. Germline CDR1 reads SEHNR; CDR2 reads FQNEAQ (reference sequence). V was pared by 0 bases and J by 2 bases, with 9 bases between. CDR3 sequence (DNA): TGTGCCAGCAGCTTAGCACGGACAGACACAGATACGCAGTATTTT. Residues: CASSLARTDTDTQYF.

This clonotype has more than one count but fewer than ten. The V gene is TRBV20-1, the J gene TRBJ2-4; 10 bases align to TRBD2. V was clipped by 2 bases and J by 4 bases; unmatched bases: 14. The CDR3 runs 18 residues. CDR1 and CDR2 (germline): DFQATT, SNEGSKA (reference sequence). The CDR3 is CSARPPRTSGHGKNIQYF. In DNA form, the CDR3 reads TGCAGTGCTAGACCCCCTCGGACTAGCGGACACGGAAAAAACATTCAGTACTTC.

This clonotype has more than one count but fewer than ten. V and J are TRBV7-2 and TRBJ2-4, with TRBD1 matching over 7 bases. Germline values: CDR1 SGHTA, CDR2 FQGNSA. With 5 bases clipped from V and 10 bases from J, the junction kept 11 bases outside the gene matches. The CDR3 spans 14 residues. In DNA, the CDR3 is TGTGCCAGCAGCATACTCAAGGGGGCAGGGATTCAGTACTTC. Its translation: CASSILKGAGIQYF.

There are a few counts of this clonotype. CDR3 loop: CASSLKGDQPQHF. The DNA of the CDR3 is TGTGCCAGCAGCTTAAAGGGGGATCAGCCCCAGCATTTT. The V gene is TRBV7-9, the J gene TRBJ1-5; maybe TRBD1 (6 bases). Germline V gene lookup returns CDR1 SEHNR and CDR2 FQNEAQ (reference sequence). The CDR3 is made up of 13 amino acids. V was pared by 2 bases and J by 5 bases, with 7 bases between.

As DNA, the CDR3 is TGTGCCAGCAGTTCCACGACTAGCGGGGCCTACGAGCAGTACTTC. It specifies CASSSTTSGAYEQYF. V gene TRBV27 combines with J gene TRBJ2-7; 11 nucleotides agree with TRBD2. Trimming removed 4 bases from V and 2 bases from J; junction bases left unmatched: 4. The CDR3 has 15 amino acids. Looked up from germline, CDR1 is MNHEY and CDR2 is SMNVEV (reference sequence).

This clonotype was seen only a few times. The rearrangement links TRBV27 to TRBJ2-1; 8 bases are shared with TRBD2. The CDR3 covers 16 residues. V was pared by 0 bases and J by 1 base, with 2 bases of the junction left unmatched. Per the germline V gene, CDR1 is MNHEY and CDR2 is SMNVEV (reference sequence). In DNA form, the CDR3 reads TGTGCCAGCAGTTTATCTCTAGCGGGTTCCTACAATGAGCAGTTCTTC. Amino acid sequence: CASSLSLAGSYNEQFF.

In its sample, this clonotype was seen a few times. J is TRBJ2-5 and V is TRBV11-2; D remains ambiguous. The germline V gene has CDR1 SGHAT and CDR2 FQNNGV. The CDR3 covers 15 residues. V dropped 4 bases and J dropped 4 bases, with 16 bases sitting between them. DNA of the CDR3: TGTGCCAGCAGCTCCTTGGGCCTCCCTGGAGAGACCCAGTACTTC. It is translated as CASSSLGLPGETQYF. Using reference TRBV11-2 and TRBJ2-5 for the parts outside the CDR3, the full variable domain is EAGVAQSPRYKIIEKRQSVAFWCNPISGHATLYWYQQILGQGPKLLIQFQNNGVVDDSQLPKDRFSAERLKGVDSTLKIQPAKLEDSAVYLCASSSLGLPGETQYFGPGTRLLVL.

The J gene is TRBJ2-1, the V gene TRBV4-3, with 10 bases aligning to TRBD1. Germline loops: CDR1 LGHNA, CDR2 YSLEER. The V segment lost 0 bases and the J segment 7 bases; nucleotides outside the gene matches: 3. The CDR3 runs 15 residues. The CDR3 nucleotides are TGCGCCAGCAGCCAAGATCTGGACAGGGGGAATGAGCAGTTCTTC. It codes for CASSQDLDRGNEQFF.

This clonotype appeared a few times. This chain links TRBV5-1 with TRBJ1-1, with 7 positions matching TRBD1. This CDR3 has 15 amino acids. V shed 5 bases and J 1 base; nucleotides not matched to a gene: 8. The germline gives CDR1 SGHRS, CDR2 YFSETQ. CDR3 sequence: CASSLRTGWNTEAFF. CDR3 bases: TGCGCCAGCAGTTTACGGACAGGATGGAACACTGAAGCTTTCTTT.